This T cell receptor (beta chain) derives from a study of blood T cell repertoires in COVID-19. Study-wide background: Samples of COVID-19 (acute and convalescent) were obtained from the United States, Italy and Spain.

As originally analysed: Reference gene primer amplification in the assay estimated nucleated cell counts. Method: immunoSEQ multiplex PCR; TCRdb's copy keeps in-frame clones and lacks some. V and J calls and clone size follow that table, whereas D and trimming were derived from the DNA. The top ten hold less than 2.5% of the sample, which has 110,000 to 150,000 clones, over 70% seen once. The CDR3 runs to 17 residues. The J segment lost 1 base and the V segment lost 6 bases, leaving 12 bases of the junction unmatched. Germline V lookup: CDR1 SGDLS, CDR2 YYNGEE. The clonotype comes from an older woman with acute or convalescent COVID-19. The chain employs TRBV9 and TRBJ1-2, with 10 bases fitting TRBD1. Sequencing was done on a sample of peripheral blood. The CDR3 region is CASTLGDRGRSNYGYTF. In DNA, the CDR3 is TGTGCCAGCACCCTGGGAGACAGGGGGCGCAGTAACTATGGCTACACCTTC.